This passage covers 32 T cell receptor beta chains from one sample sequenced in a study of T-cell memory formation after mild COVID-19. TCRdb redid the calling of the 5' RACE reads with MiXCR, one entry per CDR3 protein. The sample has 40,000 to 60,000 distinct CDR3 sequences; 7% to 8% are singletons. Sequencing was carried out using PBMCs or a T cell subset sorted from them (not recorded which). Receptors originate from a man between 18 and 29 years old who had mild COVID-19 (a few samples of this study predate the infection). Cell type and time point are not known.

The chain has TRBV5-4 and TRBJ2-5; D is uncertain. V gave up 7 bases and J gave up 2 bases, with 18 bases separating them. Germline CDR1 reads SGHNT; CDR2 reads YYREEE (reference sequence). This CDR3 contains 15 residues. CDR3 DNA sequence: TGTGCCAGCCGACTCGGGTGGACGGATCAAGAGACCCAGTACTTC. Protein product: CASRLGWTDQETQYF.

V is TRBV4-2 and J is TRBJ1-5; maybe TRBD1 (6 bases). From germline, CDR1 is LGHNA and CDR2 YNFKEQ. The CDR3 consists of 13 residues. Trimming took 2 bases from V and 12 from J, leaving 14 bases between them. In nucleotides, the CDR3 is TGTGCCAGCAGCCAAATGAAAGGGGGAATCCAGCATTTT. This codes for CASSQMKGGIQHF.

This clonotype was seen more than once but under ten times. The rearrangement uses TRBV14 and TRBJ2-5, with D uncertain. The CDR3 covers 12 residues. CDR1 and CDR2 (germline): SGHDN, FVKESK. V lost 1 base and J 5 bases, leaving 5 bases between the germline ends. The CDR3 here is CASSQGLETQYF. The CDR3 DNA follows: TGTGCCAGCAGCCAAGGGTTGGAGACCCAGTACTTC.

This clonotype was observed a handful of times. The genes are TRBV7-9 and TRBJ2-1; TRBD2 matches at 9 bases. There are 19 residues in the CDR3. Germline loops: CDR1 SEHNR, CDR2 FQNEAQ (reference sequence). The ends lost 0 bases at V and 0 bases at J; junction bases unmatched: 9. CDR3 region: CASSLARSGGPSSYNEQFF. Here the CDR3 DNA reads TGTGCCAGCAGCTTAGCGCGTAGCGGGGGACCGAGCTCCTACAATGAGCAGTTCTTC.

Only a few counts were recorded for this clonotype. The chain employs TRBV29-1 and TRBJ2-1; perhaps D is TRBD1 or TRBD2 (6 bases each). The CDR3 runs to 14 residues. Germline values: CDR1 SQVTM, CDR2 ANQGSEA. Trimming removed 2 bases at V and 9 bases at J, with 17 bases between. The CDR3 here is CSVEYGGLGSEQFF. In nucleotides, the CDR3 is TGCAGCGTTGAATATGGGGGCCTCGGGAGTGAGCAGTTCTTC.

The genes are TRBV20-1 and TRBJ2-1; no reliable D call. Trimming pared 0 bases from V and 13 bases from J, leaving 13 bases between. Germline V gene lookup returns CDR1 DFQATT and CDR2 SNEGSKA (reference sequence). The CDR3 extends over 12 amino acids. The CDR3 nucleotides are TGCAGTGCTAGAGATCGAGGAACCCTTCAGTTCTTC. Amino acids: CSARDRGTLQFF.

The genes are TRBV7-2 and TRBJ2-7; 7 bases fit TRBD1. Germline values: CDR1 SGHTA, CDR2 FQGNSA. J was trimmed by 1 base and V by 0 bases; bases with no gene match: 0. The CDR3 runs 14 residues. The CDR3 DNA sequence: TGTGCCAGCAGCTTAGCGGGACAGTCCTACGAGCAGTACGTC. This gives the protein CASSLAGQSYEQYV.

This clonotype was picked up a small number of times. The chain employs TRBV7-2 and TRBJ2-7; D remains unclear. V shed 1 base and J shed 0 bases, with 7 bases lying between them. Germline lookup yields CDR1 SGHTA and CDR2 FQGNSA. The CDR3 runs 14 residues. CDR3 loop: CASSLEASSYEQYF. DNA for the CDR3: TGTGCCAGCAGCTTAGAAGCGAGCTCCTACGAGCAGTACTTC.

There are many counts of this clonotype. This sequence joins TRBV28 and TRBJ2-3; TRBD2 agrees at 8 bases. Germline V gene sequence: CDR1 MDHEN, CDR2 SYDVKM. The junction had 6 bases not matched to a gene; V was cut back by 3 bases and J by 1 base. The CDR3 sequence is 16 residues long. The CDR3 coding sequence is TGTGCCAGCAGTTTGGGGTCAGCGGGGGGCACAGATACGCAGTATTTT. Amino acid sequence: CASSLGSAGGTDTQYF.

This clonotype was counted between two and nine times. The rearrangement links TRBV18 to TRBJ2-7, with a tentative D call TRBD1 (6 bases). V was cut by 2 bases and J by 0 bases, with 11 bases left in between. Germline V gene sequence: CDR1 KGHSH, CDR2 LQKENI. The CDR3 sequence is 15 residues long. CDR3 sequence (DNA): TGTGCCAGCTCACCAGGGGGCAGGATCTCCTACGAGCAGTACTTC. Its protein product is CASSPGGRISYEQYF.

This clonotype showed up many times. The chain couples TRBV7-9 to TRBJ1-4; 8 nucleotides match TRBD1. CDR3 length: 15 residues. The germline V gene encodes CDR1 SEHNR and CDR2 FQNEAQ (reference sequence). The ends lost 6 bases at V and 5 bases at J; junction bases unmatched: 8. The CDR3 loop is CASSPQGARNEKLFF. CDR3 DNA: TGTGCCAGCAGTCCTCAGGGGGCGAGAAATGAAAAACTGTTTTTT.

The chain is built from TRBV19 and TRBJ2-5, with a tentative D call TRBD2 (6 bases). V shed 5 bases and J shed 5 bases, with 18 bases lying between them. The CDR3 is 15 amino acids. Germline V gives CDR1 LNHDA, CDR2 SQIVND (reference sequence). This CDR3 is CASSPVGGSPETQYF. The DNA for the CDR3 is TGTGCCAGTAGTCCCGTCGGGGGAAGTCCGGAGACCCAGTACTTC.

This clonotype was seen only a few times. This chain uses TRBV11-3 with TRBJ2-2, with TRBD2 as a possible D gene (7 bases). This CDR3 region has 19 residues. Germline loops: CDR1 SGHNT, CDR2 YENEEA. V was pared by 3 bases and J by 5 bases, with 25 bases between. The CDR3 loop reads CASSLSHIEERGGTGELFF. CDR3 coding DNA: TGTGCCAGCAGCTTGTCCCACATCGAAGAAAGGGGGGGAACCGGGGAGCTGTTTTTT.

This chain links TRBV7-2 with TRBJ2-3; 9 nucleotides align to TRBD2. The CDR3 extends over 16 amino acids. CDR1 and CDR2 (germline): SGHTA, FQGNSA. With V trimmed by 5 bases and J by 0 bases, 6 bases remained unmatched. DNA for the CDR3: TGTGCCAGCAGCCAACGACTAGCGGAAAGCACAGATACGCAGTATTTT. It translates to CASSQRLAESTDTQYF. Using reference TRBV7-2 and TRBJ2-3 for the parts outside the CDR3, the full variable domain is GAGVSQSPSNKVTEKGKDVELRCDPISGHTALYWYRQSLGQGLEFLIYFQGNSAPDKSGLPSDRFSAERTGGSVSTLTIQRTQQEDSAVYLCASSQRLAESTDTQYFGPGTRLTVL.

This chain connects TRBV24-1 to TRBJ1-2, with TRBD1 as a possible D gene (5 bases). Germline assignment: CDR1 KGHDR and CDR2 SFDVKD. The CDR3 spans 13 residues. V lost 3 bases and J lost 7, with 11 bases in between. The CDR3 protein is CATSDGRGGGYTF. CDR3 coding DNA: TGTGCCACCAGTGATGGAAGGGGCGGTGGCTACACCTTC.

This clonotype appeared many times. CDR3 in DNA: TGTGCCAGCAGCTTTCAGGGGACCCTCAATGAGCAGTTCTTC. Encoded protein: CASSFQGTLNEQFF. V is TRBV5-8 and J is TRBJ2-1; D may be TRBD1 (6 bases). CDR3 size: 14 residues. Trimming removed 2 bases at V and 6 bases at J, with 12 bases between. Per germline, CDR1 SGHTS and CDR2 YDEGEE.

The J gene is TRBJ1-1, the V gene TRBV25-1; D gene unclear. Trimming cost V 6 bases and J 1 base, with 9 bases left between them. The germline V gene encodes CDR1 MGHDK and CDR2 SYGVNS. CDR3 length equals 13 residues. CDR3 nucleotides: TGTGCCAGCAGGCGGGCTGGGAACACTGAAGCTTTCTTT. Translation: CASRRAGNTEAFF.

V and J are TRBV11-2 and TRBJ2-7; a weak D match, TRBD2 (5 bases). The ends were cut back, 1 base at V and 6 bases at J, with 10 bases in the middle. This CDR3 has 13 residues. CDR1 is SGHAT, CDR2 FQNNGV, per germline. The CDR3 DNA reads TGTGCCAGCAGCTTAGTTGAGGCGGGCGAGCAGTACTTC. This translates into CASSLVEAGEQYF. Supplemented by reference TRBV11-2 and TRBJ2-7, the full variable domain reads EAGVAQSPRYKIIEKRQSVAFWCNPISGHATLYWYQQILGQGPKLLIQFQNNGVVDDSQLPKDRFSAERLKGVDSTLKIQPAKLEDSAVYLCASSLVEAGEQYFGPGTRLTVT.

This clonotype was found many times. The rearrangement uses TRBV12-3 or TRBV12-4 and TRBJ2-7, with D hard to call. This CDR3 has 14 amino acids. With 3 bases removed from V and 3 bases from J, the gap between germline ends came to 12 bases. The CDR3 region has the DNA TGTGCCAGCAGTTTCAGGCCCTTGGACTACGAGCAGTACTTC. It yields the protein CASSFRPLDYEQYF.

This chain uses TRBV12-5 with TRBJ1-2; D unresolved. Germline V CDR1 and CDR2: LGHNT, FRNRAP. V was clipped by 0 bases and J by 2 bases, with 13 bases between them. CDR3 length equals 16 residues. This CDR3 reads CASGLVSGRENYGYTF. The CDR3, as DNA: TGTGCTAGTGGTTTGGTGTCAGGACGTGAAAACTATGGCTACACCTTC.

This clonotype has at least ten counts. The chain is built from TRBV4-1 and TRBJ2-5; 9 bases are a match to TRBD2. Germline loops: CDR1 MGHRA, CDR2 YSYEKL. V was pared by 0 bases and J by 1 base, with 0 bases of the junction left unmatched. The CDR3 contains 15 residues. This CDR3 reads CASSQETSGQETQYF. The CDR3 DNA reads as TGCGCCAGCAGCCAAGAGACTAGCGGCCAAGAGACCCAGTACTTC.

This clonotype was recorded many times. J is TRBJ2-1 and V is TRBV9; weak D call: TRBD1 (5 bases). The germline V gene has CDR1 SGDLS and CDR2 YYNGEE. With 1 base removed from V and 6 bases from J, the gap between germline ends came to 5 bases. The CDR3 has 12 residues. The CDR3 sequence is CASSVQGNEQFF. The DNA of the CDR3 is TGTGCCAGCAGCGTACAGGGCAATGAGCAGTTCTTC.

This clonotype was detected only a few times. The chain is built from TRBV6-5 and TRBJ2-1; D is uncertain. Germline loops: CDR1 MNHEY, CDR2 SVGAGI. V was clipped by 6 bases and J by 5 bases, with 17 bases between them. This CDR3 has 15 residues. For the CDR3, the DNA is TGTGCCAGCAGCCTTAGTGGCGGCCAACACAATGAGCAGTTCTTC. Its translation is CASSLSGGQHNEQFF.

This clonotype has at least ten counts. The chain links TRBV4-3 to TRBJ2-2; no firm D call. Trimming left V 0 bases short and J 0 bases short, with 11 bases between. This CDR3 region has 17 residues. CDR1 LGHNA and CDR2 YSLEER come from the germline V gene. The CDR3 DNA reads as TGCGCCAGCAGCCAAGATCCCCCGAGGACGAACACCGGGGAGCTGTTTTTT. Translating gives CASSQDPPRTNTGELFF.

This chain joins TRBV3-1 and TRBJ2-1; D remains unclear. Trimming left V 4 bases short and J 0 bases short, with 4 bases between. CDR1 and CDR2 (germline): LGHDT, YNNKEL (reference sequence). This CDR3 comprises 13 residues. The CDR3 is CASSPSSYNEQFF. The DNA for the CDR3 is TGTGCCAGCAGCCCTAGCTCCTACAATGAGCAGTTCTTC.

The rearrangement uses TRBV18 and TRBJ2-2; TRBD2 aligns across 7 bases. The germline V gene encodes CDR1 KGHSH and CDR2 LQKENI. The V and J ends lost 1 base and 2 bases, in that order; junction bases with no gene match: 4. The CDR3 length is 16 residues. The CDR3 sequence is CASSPLRGRNTGELFF. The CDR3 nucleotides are TGTGCCAGCTCACCACTCCGCGGGAGAAACACCGGGGAGCTGTTTTTT. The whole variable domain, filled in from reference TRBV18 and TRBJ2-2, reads NAGVMQNPRHLVRRRGQEARLRCSPMKGHSHVYWYRQLPEEGLKFMVYLQKENIIDESGMPKERFSAEFPKEGPSILRIQQVVRGDSAAYFCASSPLRGRNTGELFFGEGSRLTVL.

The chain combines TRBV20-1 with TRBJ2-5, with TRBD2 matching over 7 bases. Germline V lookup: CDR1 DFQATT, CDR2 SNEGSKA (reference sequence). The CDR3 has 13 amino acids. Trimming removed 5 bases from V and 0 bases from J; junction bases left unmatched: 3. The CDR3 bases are TGCAGTGCTCCCGGGGGGTACCAAGAGACCCAGTACTTC. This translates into CSAPGGYQETQYF.

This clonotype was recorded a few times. The CDR3 sequence: CASSTSGRNEQFF. CDR3 DNA sequence: TGTGCCAGTAGTACCTCGGGACGCAATGAGCAGTTCTTC. The rearrangement links TRBV19 to TRBJ2-1; D may be TRBD1 or TRBD2 (5 bases each). The germline V gene has CDR1 LNHDA and CDR2 SQIVND (reference sequence). Trimming left V 4 bases short and J 6 bases short, with 10 bases between. There are 13 residues in the CDR3.

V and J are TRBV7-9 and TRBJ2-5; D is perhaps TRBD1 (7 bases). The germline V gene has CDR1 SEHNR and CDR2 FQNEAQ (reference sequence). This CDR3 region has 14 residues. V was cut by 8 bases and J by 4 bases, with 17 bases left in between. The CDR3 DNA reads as TGTGCCAGCGCCCGTGGAGGGGGCGGAGAGACCCAGTACTTC. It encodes CASARGGGGETQYF.

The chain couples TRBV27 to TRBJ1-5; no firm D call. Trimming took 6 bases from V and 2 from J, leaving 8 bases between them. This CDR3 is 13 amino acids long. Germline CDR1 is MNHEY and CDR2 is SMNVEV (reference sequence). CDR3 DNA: TGTGCCAGCAGCCGACATGGCAATCAGCCCCAGCATTTT. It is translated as CASSRHGNQPQHF.

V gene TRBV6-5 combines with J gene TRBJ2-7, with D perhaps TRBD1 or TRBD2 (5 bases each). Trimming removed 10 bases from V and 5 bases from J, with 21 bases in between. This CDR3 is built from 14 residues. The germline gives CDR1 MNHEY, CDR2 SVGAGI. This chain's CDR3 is CANNDPDGTHEQYV. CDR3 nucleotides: TGTGCCAATAACGACCCGGACGGGACCCACGAGCAGTACGTC.

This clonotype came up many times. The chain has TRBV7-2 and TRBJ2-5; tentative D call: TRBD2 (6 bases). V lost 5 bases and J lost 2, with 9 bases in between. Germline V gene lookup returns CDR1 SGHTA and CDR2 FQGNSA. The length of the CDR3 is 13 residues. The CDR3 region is CASSRGTQETQYF. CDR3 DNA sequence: TGTGCCAGCAGCCGAGGGACTCAAGAGACCCAGTACTTC.